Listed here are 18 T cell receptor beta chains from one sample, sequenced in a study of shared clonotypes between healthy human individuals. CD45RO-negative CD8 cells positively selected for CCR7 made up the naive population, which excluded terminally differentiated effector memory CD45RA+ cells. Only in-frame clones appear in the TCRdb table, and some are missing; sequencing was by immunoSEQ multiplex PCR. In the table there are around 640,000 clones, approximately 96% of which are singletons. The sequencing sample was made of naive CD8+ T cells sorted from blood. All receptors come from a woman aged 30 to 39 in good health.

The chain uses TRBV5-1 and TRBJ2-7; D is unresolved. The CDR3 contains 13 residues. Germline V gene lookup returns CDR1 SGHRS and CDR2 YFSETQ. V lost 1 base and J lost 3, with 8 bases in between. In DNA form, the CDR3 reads TGCGCCAGCAGCTTGTACTCGGGCTACGAGCAGTACTTC. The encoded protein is CASSLYSGYEQYF.

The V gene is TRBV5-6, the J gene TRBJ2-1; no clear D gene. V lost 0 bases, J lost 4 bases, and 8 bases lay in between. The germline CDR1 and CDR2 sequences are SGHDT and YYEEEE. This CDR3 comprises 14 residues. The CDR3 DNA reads TGTGCCAGCAGCTTGGGACGAGATTACAATGAGCAGTTCTTC. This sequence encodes CASSLGRDYNEQFF.

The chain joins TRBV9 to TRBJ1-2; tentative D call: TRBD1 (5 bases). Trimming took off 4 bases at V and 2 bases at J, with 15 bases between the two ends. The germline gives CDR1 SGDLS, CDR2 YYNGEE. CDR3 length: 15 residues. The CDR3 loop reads CASSPDIGSNYGYTF. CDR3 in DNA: TGTGCCAGCAGCCCGGACATCGGGAGCAACTATGGCTACACCTTC.

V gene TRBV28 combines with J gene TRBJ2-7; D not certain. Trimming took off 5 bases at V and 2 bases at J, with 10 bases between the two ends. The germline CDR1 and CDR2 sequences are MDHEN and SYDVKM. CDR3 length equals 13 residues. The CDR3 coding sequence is TGTGCCAGCAGTCACCCGAAACCCTACGAGCAGTACTTC. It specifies CASSHPKPYEQYF. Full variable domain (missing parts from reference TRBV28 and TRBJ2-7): DVKVTQSSRYLVKRTGEKVFLECVQDMDHENMFWYRQDPGLGLRLIYFSYDVKMKEKGDIPEGYSVSREKKERFSLILESASTNQTSMYLCASSHPKPYEQYFGPGTRLTVT.

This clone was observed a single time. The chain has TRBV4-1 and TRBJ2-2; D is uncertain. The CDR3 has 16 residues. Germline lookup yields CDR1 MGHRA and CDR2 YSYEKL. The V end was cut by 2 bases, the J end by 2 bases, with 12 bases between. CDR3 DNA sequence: TGCGCCAGCAGCCAAACTATACTTACTAACACCGGGGAGCTGTTTTTT. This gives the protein CASSQTILTNTGELFF.

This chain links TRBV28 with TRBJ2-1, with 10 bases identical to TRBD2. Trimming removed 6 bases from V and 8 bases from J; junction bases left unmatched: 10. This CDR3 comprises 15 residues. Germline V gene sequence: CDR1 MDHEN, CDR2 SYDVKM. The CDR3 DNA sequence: TGTGCCAGCAGCCTACTAGCGGGATTTCGGGATGAGCAGTTCTTC. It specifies CASSLLAGFRDEQFF.

DNA of the CDR3: TGTGCCAGCAGTCCCCCGGCTCGGGGGCCTGGCGGGGAGCTGTTTTTT. This translates into CASSPPARGPGGELFF. The chain recombines TRBV27 with TRBJ2-2; D may match TRBD1 or TRBD2 (6 bases each). This CDR3 contains 16 residues. Deletions cut 5 bases from V and 7 bases from J, with 20 bases between. CDR1 is MNHEY, CDR2 SMNVEV, per germline (reference sequence).

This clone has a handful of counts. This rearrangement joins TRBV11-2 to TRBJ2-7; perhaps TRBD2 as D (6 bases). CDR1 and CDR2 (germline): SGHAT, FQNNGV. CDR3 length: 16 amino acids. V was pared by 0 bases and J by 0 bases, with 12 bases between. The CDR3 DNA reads TGTGCCAGCAGCTTAGAGGCTAGCGCGGGCTCCTACGAGCAGTACTTC. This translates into CASSLEASAGSYEQYF. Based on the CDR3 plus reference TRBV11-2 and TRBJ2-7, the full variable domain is EAGVAQSPRYKIIEKRQSVAFWCNPISGHATLYWYQQILGQGPKLLIQFQNNGVVDDSQLPKDRFSAERLKGVDSTLKIQPAKLEDSAVYLCASSLEASAGSYEQYFGPGTRLTVT.

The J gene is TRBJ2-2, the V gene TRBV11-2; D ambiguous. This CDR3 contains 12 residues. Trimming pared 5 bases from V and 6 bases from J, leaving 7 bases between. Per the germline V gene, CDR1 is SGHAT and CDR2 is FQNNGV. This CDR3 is CASSPTAGELFF. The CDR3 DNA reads TGTGCCAGCAGCCCGACGGCCGGGGAGCTGTTTTTT.

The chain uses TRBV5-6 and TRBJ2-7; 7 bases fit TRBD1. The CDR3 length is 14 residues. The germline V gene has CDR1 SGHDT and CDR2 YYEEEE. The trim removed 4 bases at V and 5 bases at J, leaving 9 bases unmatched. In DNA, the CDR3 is TGTGCCAGCAGCGGAAGAATAACAGGGGACGAGCAGTACTTC. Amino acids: CASSGRITGDEQYF.

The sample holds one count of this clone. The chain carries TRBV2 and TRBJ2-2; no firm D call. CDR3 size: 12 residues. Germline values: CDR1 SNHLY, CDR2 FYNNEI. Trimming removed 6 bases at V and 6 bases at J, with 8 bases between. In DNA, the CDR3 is TGTGCCAGCAGCGGGTATTCCGGGGAGCTGTTTTTT. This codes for CASSGYSGELFF.

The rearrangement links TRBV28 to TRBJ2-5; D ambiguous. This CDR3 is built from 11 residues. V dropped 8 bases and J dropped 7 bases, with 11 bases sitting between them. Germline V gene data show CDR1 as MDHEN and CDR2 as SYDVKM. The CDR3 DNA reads TGTGCCAGCCTGACAATGGGGACCCAGTACTTC. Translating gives CASLTMGTQYF.

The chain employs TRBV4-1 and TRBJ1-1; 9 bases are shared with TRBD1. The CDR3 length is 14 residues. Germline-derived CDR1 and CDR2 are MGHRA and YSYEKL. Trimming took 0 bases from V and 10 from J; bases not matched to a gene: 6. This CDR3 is CASSQDPQGAGAFF. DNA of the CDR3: TGCGCCAGCAGCCAAGATCCACAGGGGGCAGGAGCTTTCTTT.

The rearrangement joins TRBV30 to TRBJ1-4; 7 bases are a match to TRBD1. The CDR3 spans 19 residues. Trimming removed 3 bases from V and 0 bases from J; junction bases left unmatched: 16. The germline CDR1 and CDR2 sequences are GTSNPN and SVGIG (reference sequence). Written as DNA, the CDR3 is TGTGCCTGGAGGGGCCCCGACAGGGCCCTACTTGCAACTAATGAAAAACTGTTTTTT. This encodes CAWRGPDRALLATNEKLFF. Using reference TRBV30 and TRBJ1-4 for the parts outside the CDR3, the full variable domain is SQTIHQWPATLVQPVGSPLSLECTVEGTSNPNLYWYRQAAGRGLQLLFYSVGIGQISSEVPQNLSASRPQDRQFILSSKKLLLSDSGFYLCAWRGPDRALLATNEKLFFGSGTQLSVL.

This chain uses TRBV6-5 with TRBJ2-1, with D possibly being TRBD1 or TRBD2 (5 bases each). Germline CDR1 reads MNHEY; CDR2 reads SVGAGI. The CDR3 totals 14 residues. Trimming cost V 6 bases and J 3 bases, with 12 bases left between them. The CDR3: CASRRRDLYNEQFF. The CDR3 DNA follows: TGTGCCAGCAGGAGACGGGACCTCTACAATGAGCAGTTCTTC.

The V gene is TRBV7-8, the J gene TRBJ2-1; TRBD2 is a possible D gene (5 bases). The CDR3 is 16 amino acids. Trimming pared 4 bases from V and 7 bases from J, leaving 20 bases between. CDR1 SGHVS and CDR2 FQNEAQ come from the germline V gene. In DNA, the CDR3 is TGTGCCAGCAGCTCGGCAACACCGGCGTCGGGGAATGAGCAGTTCTTC. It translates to CASSSATPASGNEQFF.

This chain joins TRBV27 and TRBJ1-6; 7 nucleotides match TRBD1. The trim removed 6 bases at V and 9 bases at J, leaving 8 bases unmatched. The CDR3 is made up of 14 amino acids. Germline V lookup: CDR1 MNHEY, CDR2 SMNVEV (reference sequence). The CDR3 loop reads CASSQTGAPSPLHF. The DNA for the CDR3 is TGTGCCAGCAGCCAAACAGGGGCGCCTTCACCCCTCCACTTT.

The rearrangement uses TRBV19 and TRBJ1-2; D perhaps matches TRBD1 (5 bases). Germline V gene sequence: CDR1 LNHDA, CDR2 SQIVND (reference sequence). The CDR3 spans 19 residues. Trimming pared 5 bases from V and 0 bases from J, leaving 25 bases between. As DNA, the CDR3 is TGTGCCAGTAGTCACTTGGAACCGACGGGGACTCAAGCTAACTATGGCTACACCTTC. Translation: CASSHLEPTGTQANYGYTF. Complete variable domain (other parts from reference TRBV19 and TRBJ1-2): DGGITQSPKYLFRKEGQNVTLSCEQNLNHDAMYWYRQDPGQGLRLIYYSQIVNDFQKGDIAEGYSVSREKKESFPLTVTSAQKNPTAFYLCASSHLEPTGTQANYGYTFGSGTRLTVV.